These 20 T cell receptor beta chains came from one sample sequenced in a study of blood T cell repertoires in COVID-19. Assay used: immunoSEQ multiplex PCR; TCRdb lists only in-frame clones, some missing. The sample holds 95,000 to 150,000 clones, roughly 84% seen once. Sequenced material: peripheral blood. These TCRs come from a man aged 55 to 70 with acute or convalescent COVID-19.

This clone was seen only once. The chain carries TRBV27 and TRBJ2-7; 8 bases are a match to TRBD1. The CDR3 totals 13 residues. V lost 6 bases to trimming and J lost 3 bases; unmatched junction nucleotides: 4. From germline, CDR1 is MNHEY and CDR2 SMNVEV (reference sequence). For the CDR3, the DNA is TGTGCCAGCAGAGACGGGACAGGCTACGAGCAGTACTTC. Translated: CASRDGTGYEQYF.

The chain recombines TRBV2 with TRBJ2-3, with 14 bases lining up with TRBD2. This CDR3 has 16 residues. Germline-derived CDR1 and CDR2 are SNHLY and FYNNEI. V shed 1 base, J shed 5 bases, and the junction held 2 bases outside the gene matches. The CDR3 DNA follows: TGTGCCAGCAGTGAAGAGGGACTAGCGGGAGTAGATACGCAGTATTTT. Amino acid sequence: CASSEEGLAGVDTQYF.

The chain is built from TRBV9 and TRBJ1-1, with a weak D call TRBD1 (6 bases). CDR3 length equals 13 residues. Germline assignment: CDR1 SGDLS and CDR2 YYNGEE. V lost 10 bases to trimming and J lost 1 base, with 14 bases between them. The CDR3 here is CAASQGPNTEAFF. The CDR3 DNA follows: TGTGCCGCTAGTCAGGGGCCGAACACTGAAGCTTTCTTT.

The V call is TRBV29-1, the J call TRBJ2-5; 15 nucleotides align to TRBD2. The CDR3 has 15 residues. V was clipped by 6 bases and J by 5 bases; unmatched bases: 7. From germline, CDR1 is SQVTM and CDR2 ANQGSEA. CDR3 amino acids: CSVDGTSGRWETQYF. CDR3 nucleotide sequence: TGCAGCGTAGATGGGACTAGCGGGAGGTGGGAGACCCAGTACTTC.

V and J are TRBV5-1 and TRBJ2-3; 8 nucleotides align to TRBD1. Looked up from germline, CDR1 is SGHRS and CDR2 is YFSETQ. V was pared by 2 bases and J by 0 bases, with 5 bases of the junction left unmatched. The CDR3 has 16 residues. The CDR3 DNA reads as TGCGCCAGCAGCTTATTAACAGGGGGGAGCACAGATACGCAGTATTTT. Its protein is CASSLLTGGSTDTQYF.

The gene calls are TRBV9 and TRBJ1-5; D ambiguous. The CDR3 is 15 amino acids. V was cut by 3 bases and J by 3 bases, with 13 bases left in between. Looked up from germline, CDR1 is SGDLS and CDR2 is YYNGEE. In nucleotides, the CDR3 is TGTGCCAGCAGCGCCAAAGAGGCTTTCAATCAGCCCCAGCATTTT. Translation: CASSAKEAFNQPQHF.

The J gene is TRBJ2-5, the V gene TRBV9, with D possibly TRBD2 on 5 matching bases. Germline V gene lookup returns CDR1 SGDLS and CDR2 YYNGEE. V gave up 0 bases and J gave up 7 bases, with 13 bases separating them. The CDR3 has 14 amino acids. CDR3 in amino acids: CASSVEALAWTQYF. CDR3 in DNA: TGTGCCAGCAGCGTAGAGGCGCTAGCCTGGACCCAGTACTTC.

The rearrangement uses TRBV6-6 and TRBJ2-5; D might be TRBD1 (5 bases). CDR3 size: 16 residues. Germline V CDR1 and CDR2: MNHNY, SVGAGI (reference sequence). V was cut by 2 bases and J by 5 bases, with 18 bases left in between. The CDR3 spells CASSYGRTIDGETQYF. DNA of the CDR3: TGTGCCAGCAGTTACGGGCGGACAATAGATGGGGAGACCCAGTACTTC.

This CDR3 is CASSRRGVDEKLFF. In nucleotides, the CDR3 is TGTGCCAGCTCCCGCAGGGGCGTGGATGAAAAACTGTTTTTT. The chain is built from TRBV18 and TRBJ1-4, with a possible D match to TRBD1 (6 bases). Per germline, CDR1 KGHSH and CDR2 LQKENI. V was trimmed by 6 bases and J by 6 bases, leaving 14 bases between them. The CDR3 sequence is 14 residues long.

This chain connects TRBV7-2 to TRBJ2-7; 7 bases agree with TRBD1. Trimming cost V 5 bases and J 2 bases; bases outside gene matches: 6. This CDR3 comprises 14 residues. Germline V gene lookup returns CDR1 SGHTA and CDR2 FQGNSA. CDR3: CASSTGQSPYEQYF. CDR3 bases: TGTGCCAGCAGCACGGGACAGAGCCCCTACGAGCAGTACTTC.

The chain combines TRBV7-3 with TRBJ2-3, with D possibly matching TRBD2 (6 bases). The V end lost 6 bases, the J end lost 0 bases, and 13 bases lay between the germline ends. Looked up from germline, CDR1 is SGHTA and CDR2 is FQGTGA. The CDR3 is made up of 15 amino acids. CDR3 amino acids: CASSPGSTSTDTQYF. CDR3 in DNA: TGTGCCAGCAGTCCCGGGAGCACGAGCACAGATACGCAGTATTTT. Supplemented by reference TRBV7-3 and TRBJ2-3, the full variable domain reads GAGVSQTPSNKVTEKGKYVELRCDPISGHTALYWYRQSLGQGPEFLIYFQGTGAADDSGLPNDRFFAVRPEGSVSTLKIQRTERGDSAVYLCASSPGSTSTDTQYFGPGTRLTVL.

The rearrangement links TRBV19 to TRBJ2-1; 8 nucleotides agree with TRBD1. Losses at the gene ends were 4 bases for V and 0 bases for J; bases not matched to a gene: 11. This CDR3 is 18 amino acids long. Germline CDR1 LNHDA, CDR2 SQIVND (reference sequence). The CDR3, as DNA: TGTGCCAGTAGTACCCCGGACAGGGCCTACTCCTCCTACAATGAGCAGTTCTTC. It specifies CASSTPDRAYSSYNEQFF.

The chain links TRBV7-3 to TRBJ2-3; 8 bases are shared with TRBD1. This CDR3 is 15 amino acids long. In germline, CDR1 is SGHTA, CDR2 FQGTGA. V dropped 1 base and J dropped 4; count of bases not matched to a gene: 4. Written as DNA, the CDR3 is TGTGCCAGCAGCTTAAATTCAGGGGGCCCAGATACGCAGTATTTT. As protein: CASSLNSGGPDTQYF.

The V and J genes are TRBV5-1 and TRBJ2-1; 11 positions match TRBD2. Germline values: CDR1 SGHRS, CDR2 YFSETQ. Unmatched junction bases numbered 6, after V lost 4 bases and J lost 6 bases. CDR3 length equals 15 residues. This CDR3 is CASSDGTSGVNEQFF. The CDR3 bases are TGCGCCAGCAGCGATGGGACTAGCGGAGTCAATGAGCAGTTCTTC.

V and J are TRBV7-7 and TRBJ2-3, with 15 bases lining up with TRBD2. The trim removed 5 bases at V and 6 bases at J, leaving 6 bases unmatched. In germline, CDR1 is SSHAT, CDR2 FNYEAQ (reference sequence). The CDR3 runs to 16 residues. The CDR3 DNA reads as TGTGCCAGCAGCGACGGACTAGCGGGAGGGCTCGATACGCAGTATTTT. Amino acids: CASSDGLAGGLDTQYF.

This clone was counted a single time. This chain uses TRBV13 with TRBJ2-7; 9 bases fit TRBD2. Germline V lookup: CDR1 PRHDT, CDR2 FYEKMQ (reference sequence). Trimming at V came to 2 bases and at J to 7 bases, leaving 9 bases not matched to a gene. The CDR3 consists of 15 residues. The CDR3 loop reads CASSLNIIAGDEQYF. CDR3 nucleotides: TGTGCCAGCAGCTTAAATATTATAGCGGGAGATGAGCAGTACTTC.

The V gene is TRBV5-4, the J gene TRBJ1-3; weak D call: TRBD1 (6 bases). The V gene's germline CDR1 is SGHNT and CDR2 YYREEE (reference sequence). The length of the CDR3 is 13 residues. Trimming cost V 4 bases and J 4 bases, with 9 bases left between them. CDR3 DNA sequence: TGTGCCAGCAGCCCAGGGGCAGGAAACACCATATATTTT. It codes for CASSPGAGNTIYF.

This clone appeared a single time. The chain employs TRBV29-1 and TRBJ1-1, with 7 positions matching TRBD1. Germline CDR1 SQVTM, CDR2 ANQGSEA. The CDR3 runs 13 residues. V shed 7 bases, J shed 6 bases, and the junction held 11 bases outside the gene matches. The CDR3 loop reads CSAEGANQAEAFF. CDR3 DNA: TGCAGCGCCGAGGGGGCGAACCAAGCTGAAGCTTTCTTT.

This clone was counted a single time. This chain links TRBV5-1 with TRBJ2-7, with TRBD2 matching 7 bases. This CDR3 is built from 17 residues. V gave up 0 bases and J gave up 5 bases; unmatched junction bases: 14. The V gene's germline CDR1 is SGHRS and CDR2 YFSETQ. CDR3 protein: CASSLVQGGLTGHEQYF. The CDR3 region has the DNA TGCGCCAGCAGCTTGGTGCAGGGAGGGTTGACGGGCCACGAGCAGTACTTC.

This clone has more than one count but fewer than ten. This sample also contains other DNA sequences that code for the same CDR3. The chain links TRBV7-9 to TRBJ1-5; D not resolved. Germline V gene sequence: CDR1 SEHNR, CDR2 FQNEAQ (reference sequence). The germline V and J ends were trimmed by 5 bases and 1 base, with 9 bases remaining between them. This CDR3 contains 14 residues. CDR3 sequence reads: CASSPTGSNQPQHF. In nucleotides, the CDR3 is TGTGCCAGCAGCCCAACCGGGAGCAATCAGCCCCAGCATTTT.